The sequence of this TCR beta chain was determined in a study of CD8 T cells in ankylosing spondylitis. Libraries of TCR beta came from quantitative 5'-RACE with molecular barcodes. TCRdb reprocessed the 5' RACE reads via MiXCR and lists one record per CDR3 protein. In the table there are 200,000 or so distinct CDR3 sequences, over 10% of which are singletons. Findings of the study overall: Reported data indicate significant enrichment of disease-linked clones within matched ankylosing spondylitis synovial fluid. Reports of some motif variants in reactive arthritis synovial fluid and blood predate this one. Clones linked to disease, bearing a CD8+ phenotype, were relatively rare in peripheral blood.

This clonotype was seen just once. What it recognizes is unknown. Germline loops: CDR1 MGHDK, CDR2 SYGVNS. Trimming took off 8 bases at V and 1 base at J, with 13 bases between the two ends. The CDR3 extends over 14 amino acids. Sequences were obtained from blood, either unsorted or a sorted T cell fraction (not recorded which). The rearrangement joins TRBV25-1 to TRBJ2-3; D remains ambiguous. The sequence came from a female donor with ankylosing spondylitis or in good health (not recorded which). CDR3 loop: CASRVHGGTDTQYF. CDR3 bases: TGTGCCAGCCGTGTGCATGGGGGCACAGATACGCAGTATTTT.